Listed here are 30 T cell receptor beta chains from one sample, sequenced in a study of OX40 agonist ivuxolimab in advanced cancers. Profiling relied on immunoSEQ multiplex PCR, and the TCRdb table lists in-frame clones only, not all of them. This table has under 80,000 clones, roughly 80% appearing once. The material was CD4+ or CD8+ T cells sorted from blood, obtained in a trial of the OX40 agonist ivuxolimab. These receptors were obtained from an adult with an advanced solid tumor such as melanoma, head and neck, liver or kidney cancer.

The V gene is TRBV18, the J gene TRBJ2-1; D is uncertain. CDR1 is KGHSH and CDR2 is LQKENI in the germline V gene. The CDR3 is made up of 12 amino acids. Deletions cut 1 base from V and 8 bases from J, with 6 bases between. CDR3 in DNA: TGTGCCAGCTCACCACTAACTCATGAGCAGTTCTTC. The encoded protein is CASSPLTHEQFF.

The rearrangement links TRBV29-1 to TRBJ2-7, with a tentative D call TRBD2 (6 bases). Germline lookup yields CDR1 SQVTM and CDR2 ANQGSEA. The CDR3 totals 14 residues. Trimming cost V 4 bases and J 0 bases, with 13 bases left between them. This CDR3 is CSVGPGVSSYEQYF. For the CDR3, the DNA is TGCAGCGTTGGCCCGGGGGTGAGCTCCTACGAGCAGTACTTC.

In this sample, this clone turned up once. The chain carries TRBV5-1 and TRBJ2-7, with 11 bases matching TRBD2. Germline loops: CDR1 SGHRS, CDR2 YFSETQ. The CDR3 length is 16 residues. V shed 4 bases, J shed 4 bases, and the junction held 10 bases outside the gene matches. DNA of the CDR3: TGCGCCAGCAGCGGGGCCGGGACTAGCGGAGGGTACGAGCAGTACTTC. Translating gives CASSGAGTSGGYEQYF.

This chain connects TRBV5-1 to TRBJ2-5; TRBD2 might be the D (6 bases). CDR3 size: 15 residues. Per the germline V gene, CDR1 is SGHRS and CDR2 is YFSETQ. V gave up 4 bases and J gave up 2 bases, with 15 bases separating them. Here the CDR3 DNA reads TGCGCCAGCAGCGTATCCGGGACTCCGCAAGAGACCCAGTACTTC. This gives the protein CASSVSGTPQETQYF.

The gene calls are TRBV7-9 and TRBJ1-1, with 9 bases aligning to TRBD1. CDR3 size: 15 residues. From germline, CDR1 is SEHNR and CDR2 FQNEAQ (reference sequence). J gave up 3 bases and V 3 bases, and 5 bases lay outside the gene matches. CDR3 sequence (DNA): TGTGCCAGCAGCTTGACCCGGGACAGGGACACTGAAGCTTTCTTT. Translation gives CASSLTRDRDTEAFF.

The J gene is TRBJ2-5, the V gene TRBV5-4, with 7 bases matching TRBD1. This CDR3 is 14 amino acids long. Germline CDR1 is SGHNT and CDR2 is YYREEE (reference sequence). The V and J ends lost 2 bases and 4 bases, in that order; junction bases with no gene match: 5. CDR3 DNA: TGTGCCAGCAGCTTAGACAGGGTTGGAGAGACCCAGTACTTC. Protein product: CASSLDRVGETQYF.

The chain combines TRBV2 with TRBJ2-2, with TRBD1 matching 9 bases. This CDR3 contains 16 residues. Trimming at V came to 3 bases and at J to 6 bases, leaving 8 bases not matched to a gene. Germline V gene data show CDR1 as SNHLY and CDR2 as FYNNEI. CDR3: CASSEGDRVSAGELFF. CDR3 nucleotide sequence: TGTGCCAGCAGTGAGGGGGACAGGGTCTCCGCCGGGGAGCTGTTTTTT.

J is TRBJ2-4 and V is TRBV7-9; 8 bases are shared with TRBD1. Unmatched junction bases numbered 5, after V lost 1 base and J lost 6 bases. The germline V gene has CDR1 SEHNR and CDR2 FQNEAQ (reference sequence). This CDR3 is built from 15 residues. CDR3 nucleotide sequence: TGTGCCAGCAGCTTAGGGACAGGGTCGGGAAACATTCAGTACTTC. It is translated as CASSLGTGSGNIQYF.

The rearrangement links TRBV29-1 to TRBJ1-2; D gene uncertain. CDR1 and CDR2 from the germline V gene are SQVTM and ANQGSEA. The CDR3 is 12 amino acids. The CDR3 coding sequence is TGCACCTTCAGCATGGACCTCTATGGCTACACCTTC. As protein: CTFSMDLYGYTF.

By frequency in the sample, this clone is medium-sized (0.01 to 0.1%). The V gene is TRBV20-1, the J gene TRBJ1-1; D gene uncertain. V gave up 6 bases and J gave up 1 base, with 6 bases separating them. The CDR3 has 11 amino acids. CDR1 is DFQATT and CDR2 is SNEGSKA in the germline V gene (reference sequence). CDR3 loop: CSAPQNTEAFF. Here the CDR3 DNA reads TGCAGTGCACCCCAGAACACTGAAGCTTTCTTT.

The chain joins TRBV5-6 to TRBJ2-5; possibly TRBD2 for D (6 bases). Germline V gene sequence: CDR1 SGHDT, CDR2 YYEEEE. V dropped 5 bases and J dropped 9 bases, with 20 bases sitting between them. The CDR3 covers 14 residues. The CDR3 DNA reads TGTGCCAGCAGTCCCCAGGGCGGGACGGGGGCCCAGTACTTC. It codes for CASSPQGGTGAQYF.

Comment on this clone: Given the absence of the conserved phenylalanine or tryptophan at the CDR3 end, a read error is likely. CDR3 protein: CASTLGGFNSPLHL. The CDR3 nucleotides are TGTGCCAGCACCCTCGGGGGGTTTAATTCACCCCTCCACCTT. This chain joins TRBV28 and TRBJ1-6, with D possibly being TRBD1 (5 bases). The CDR3 consists of 14 residues. Germline V gene sequence: CDR1 MDHEN, CDR2 SYDVKM. With 7 bases removed from V and 6 bases from J, the gap between germline ends came to 13 bases.

This clone appeared a single time. The genes are TRBV6-5 and TRBJ1-2; 10 bases are shared with TRBD1. The CDR3 is 14 amino acids. The V gene's germline CDR1 is MNHEY and CDR2 SVGAGI. The V segment lost 5 bases and the J segment 2 bases; nucleotides outside the gene matches: 2. Here the CDR3 reads CASSRDRGNYGYTF. The CDR3 DNA reads as TGTGCCAGCAGTCGGGACAGGGGAAACTATGGCTACACCTTC.

This chain joins TRBV11-3 and TRBJ2-5, with D tentatively TRBD2 (6 bases). Germline CDR1 and CDR2: SGHNT and YENEEA. V lost 2 bases, J lost 10 bases, and 14 bases lay in between. This CDR3 has 13 residues. CDR3 DNA sequence: TGTGCCAGCAGCTTAAATTGGGGGGAGGTCCAGTACTTC. It specifies CASSLNWGEVQYF.

V and J are TRBV28 and TRBJ1-4, with TRBD1 identical over 7 bases. Looked up from germline, CDR1 is MDHEN and CDR2 is SYDVKM. The length of the CDR3 is 16 residues. The V segment lost 6 bases and the J segment 0 bases; nucleotides outside the gene matches: 7. CDR3 in amino acids: CASSRQGASTNEKLFF. DNA of the CDR3: TGTGCCAGCAGCAGACAGGGAGCCTCAACTAATGAAAAACTGTTTTTT.

The chain joins TRBV10-3 to TRBJ2-3; 9 bases align to TRBD2. This CDR3 is 14 amino acids long. V shed 6 bases, J shed 2 bases, and the junction held 3 bases outside the gene matches. CDR1 and CDR2 from the germline V gene are ENHRY and SYGVKD. CDR3 nucleotides: TGTGCCATCAGCTTAGCGGGGGCCACAGATACGCAGTATTTT. This translates into CAISLAGATDTQYF.

This clone was seen once. The chain links TRBV5-1 to TRBJ2-3; D is unclear. Germline assignment: CDR1 SGHRS and CDR2 YFSETQ. Trimming removed 3 bases from V and 0 bases from J, with 2 bases in between. The CDR3 sequence is 12 residues long. The CDR3 region has the DNA TGCGCCAGCAGCTCCAGCACAGATACGCAGTATTTT. Its protein is CASSSSTDTQYF.

The chain joins TRBV11-2 to TRBJ2-7; 9 nucleotides line up with TRBD1. Germline CDR1 SGHAT, CDR2 FQNNGV. V lost 5 bases and J lost 2; bases outside the gene matches: 4. The CDR3 runs 14 residues. The CDR3 nucleotides are TGTGCCAGCAGCAATCGACAGGGGGCCTACGAGCAGTACTTC. Protein: CASSNRQGAYEQYF.

Comment on this clone: Different DNA sequences within this sample yield the same CDR3. The chain combines TRBV11-3 with TRBJ1-3; 10 positions match TRBD1. The CDR3 extends over 15 amino acids. Germline CDR1 is SGHNT and CDR2 is YENEEA. Trimming at V came to 5 bases and at J to 2 bases, leaving 3 bases not matched to a gene. Here the CDR3 reads CASSPGQGPGNTIYF. The CDR3 coding sequence is TGTGCCAGCAGCCCGGGACAGGGGCCTGGAAACACCATATATTTT.

The chain has TRBV6-1 and TRBJ1-2, with 8 bases fitting TRBD1. From germline, CDR1 is MNHNS and CDR2 SASEGT. Trimming cost V 2 bases and J 3 bases; bases outside gene matches: 2. The CDR3 sequence is 14 residues long. CDR3 region: CASSERQGYYGYTF. As DNA, the CDR3 is TGTGCCAGCAGTGAACGACAGGGGTACTATGGCTACACCTTC.

The chain has TRBV5-6 and TRBJ1-1; the D gene is possibly TRBD1 (5 bases). This CDR3 spans 15 amino acids. V lost 0 bases to trimming and J lost 1 base, with 10 bases between them. From germline, CDR1 is SGHDT and CDR2 YYEEEE. The CDR3 is CASSLVGVRNTEAFF. As DNA, the CDR3 is TGTGCCAGCAGCTTGGTGGGGGTAAGGAACACTGAAGCTTTCTTT.

The rearrangement links TRBV27 to TRBJ2-1; D is unresolved. V lost 2 bases to trimming and J lost 0 bases, with 8 bases between them. Germline V gene data show CDR1 as MNHEY and CDR2 as SMNVEV (reference sequence). The CDR3 has 15 residues. CDR3 region: CASSLRYSSYNEQFF. The CDR3 nucleotides read TGTGCCAGCAGTTTAAGGTACAGCTCCTACAATGAGCAGTTCTTC.

The gene calls are TRBV4-1 and TRBJ2-7, with TRBD1 matching over 11 bases. Germline trimming cut 3 bases from V and 6 bases from J; bases unmatched to any gene: 7. Germline assignment: CDR1 MGHRA and CDR2 YSYEKL. CDR3 length: 15 residues. CDR3 loop: CASSHPGQGVAEQYF. CDR3 coding DNA: TGCGCCAGCAGCCATCCGGGACAGGGGGTCGCCGAGCAGTACTTC.

This clone was seen a few times. This sequence joins TRBV11-2 and TRBJ1-2; D not certain. The germline gives CDR1 SGHAT, CDR2 FQNNGV. This CDR3 region has 13 residues. Trimming took off 4 bases at V and 5 bases at J, with 11 bases between the two ends. The CDR3: CASSSARVYGYTF. The CDR3 DNA is TGTGCCAGCAGCTCGGCTAGGGTTTATGGCTACACCTTC.

The chain carries TRBV21-1 and TRBJ1-2; the table gives TRBD1 as D, unverified against the DNA. TRBV21-1 constitutes a pseudogene. The CDR3 consists of 18 residues. The CDR3 loop is CASSKGEFCGTGNYPYTF. CDR3 nucleotides: TGTGCCAGCAGCAAAGGCGAATTTTGTGGGACAGGGAACTATCCCTACACCTTC.

The chain is built from TRBV7-2 and TRBJ2-2; D is possibly TRBD1 (6 bases). The CDR3 has 13 amino acids. V was pared by 2 bases and J by 8 bases, with 9 bases between. CDR1 and CDR2 (germline): SGHTA, FQGNSA. The CDR3 here is CASSLTQGGELFF. For the CDR3, the DNA is TGTGCCAGCAGCTTAACACAGGGAGGGGAGCTGTTTTTT.

The rearrangement joins TRBV9 to TRBJ1-3; 7 bases map to TRBD1. Trimming took 4 bases from V and 2 from J; bases not matched to a gene: 3. Germline lookup yields CDR1 SGDLS and CDR2 YYNGEE. This CDR3 has 14 amino acids. The CDR3 DNA is TGTGCCAGCAGCTACACAGGGGCTGGAAACACCATATATTTT. The encoded protein is CASSYTGAGNTIYF.

The rearrangement uses TRBV5-4 and TRBJ2-2; TRBD1 agrees at 8 bases. Germline V gives CDR1 SGHNT, CDR2 YYREEE (reference sequence). The CDR3 has 16 amino acids. V dropped 1 base and J dropped 5; count of bases not matched to a gene: 7. In DNA, the CDR3 is TGTGCCAGCAGCTTGCGGTCAGGGGGCAATACCGGGGAGCTGTTTTTT. Translation: CASSLRSGGNTGELFF.

The genes are TRBV28 and TRBJ2-7, with TRBD1 identical over 9 bases. With 1 base clipped from V and 5 bases from J, the junction kept 15 bases outside the gene matches. Germline V CDR1 and CDR2: MDHEN, SYDVKM. The CDR3 is made up of 18 amino acids. CDR3: CASSLFVLGVGTGHEQYF. The CDR3 coding sequence is TGTGCCAGCAGTTTATTTGTTTTGGGTGTTGGGACAGGGCACGAGCAGTACTTC. The full variable domain, in which reference TRBV28 and TRBJ2-7 provide the parts outside the CDR3, is DVKVTQSSRYLVKRTGEKVFLECVQDMDHENMFWYRQDPGLGLRLIYFSYDVKMKEKGDIPEGYSVSREKKERFSLILESASTNQTSMYLCASSLFVLGVGTGHEQYFGPGTRLTVT.

The chain has TRBV9 and TRBJ2-3; TRBD2 might be the D (5 bases). With 4 bases removed from V and 3 bases from J, the gap between germline ends came to 15 bases. This CDR3 comprises 15 residues. CDR1 and CDR2 from the germline V gene are SGDLS and YYNGEE. CDR3 DNA sequence: TGTGCCAGCAGCACCCGAGGGTGGGGAACAGATACGCAGTATTTT. Amino acid sequence: CASSTRGWGTDTQYF.